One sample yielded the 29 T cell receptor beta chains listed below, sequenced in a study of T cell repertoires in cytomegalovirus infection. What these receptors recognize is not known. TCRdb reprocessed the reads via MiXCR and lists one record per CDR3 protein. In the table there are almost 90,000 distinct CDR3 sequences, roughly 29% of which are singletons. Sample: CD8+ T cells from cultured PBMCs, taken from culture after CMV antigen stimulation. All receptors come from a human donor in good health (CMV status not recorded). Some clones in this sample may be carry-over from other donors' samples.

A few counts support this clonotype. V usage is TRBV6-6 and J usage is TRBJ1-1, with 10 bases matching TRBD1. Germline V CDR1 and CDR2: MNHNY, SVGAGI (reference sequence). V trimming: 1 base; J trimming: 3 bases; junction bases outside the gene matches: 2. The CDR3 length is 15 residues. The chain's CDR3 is CASSYLGQGDTEAFF. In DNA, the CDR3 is TGTGCCAGCAGTTACTTAGGACAGGGGGACACTGAAGCTTTCTTT.

Written as DNA, the CDR3 is TGTGCCAGCAGTAGGGACGCGGACCTTATGAACACTGAAGCTTTCTTT. It encodes CASSRDADLMNTEAFF. The chain recombines TRBV7-6 with TRBJ1-1, with D possibly being TRBD1 (5 bases). Germline V gives CDR1 SGHVS, CDR2 FNYEAQ. Between the trimmed V and J ends, which lost 6 bases and 0 bases, there was a span of 17 bases. This CDR3 spans 16 amino acids.

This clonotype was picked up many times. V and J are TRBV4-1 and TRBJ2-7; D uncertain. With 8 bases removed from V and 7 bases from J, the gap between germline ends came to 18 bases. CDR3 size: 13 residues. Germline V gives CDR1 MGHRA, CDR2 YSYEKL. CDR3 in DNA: TGCGCCAGCGGTGGCAGGAGCCCAGGAGAGCAGTACTTC. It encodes CASGGRSPGEQYF.

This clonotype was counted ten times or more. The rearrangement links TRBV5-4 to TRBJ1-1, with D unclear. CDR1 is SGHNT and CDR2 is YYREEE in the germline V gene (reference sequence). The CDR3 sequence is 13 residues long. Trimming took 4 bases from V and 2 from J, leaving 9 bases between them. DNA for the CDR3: TGTGCCAGCAGCCCGGACCCAAACACTGAAGCTTTCTTT. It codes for CASSPDPNTEAFF.

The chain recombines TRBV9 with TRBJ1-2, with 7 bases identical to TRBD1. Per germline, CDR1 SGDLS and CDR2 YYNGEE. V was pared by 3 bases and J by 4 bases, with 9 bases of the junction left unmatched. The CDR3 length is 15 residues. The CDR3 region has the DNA TGTGCCAGCAGCGGGGGGTCGGCAGGGGGCTATGGCTACACCTTC. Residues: CASSGGSAGGYGYTF.

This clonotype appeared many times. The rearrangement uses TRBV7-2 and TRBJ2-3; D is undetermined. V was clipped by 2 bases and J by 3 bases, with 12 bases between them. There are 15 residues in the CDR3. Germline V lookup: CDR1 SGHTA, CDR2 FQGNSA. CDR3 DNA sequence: TGTGCCAGCAGCTTATACGGCATGGGAACAGATACGCAGTATTTT. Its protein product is CASSLYGMGTDTQYF. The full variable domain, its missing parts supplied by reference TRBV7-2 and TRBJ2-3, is GAGVSQSPSNKVTEKGKDVELRCDPISGHTALYWYRQSLGQGLEFLIYFQGNSAPDKSGLPSDRFSAERTGGSVSTLTIQRTQQEDSAVYLCASSLYGMGTDTQYFGPGTRLTVL.

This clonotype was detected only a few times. For the CDR3, the DNA is TGTGCCAGCAGTCGGGCCGGGAGCAATCAGCCCCAGCATTTT. This sequence encodes CASSRAGSNQPQHF. V and J are TRBV7-8 and TRBJ1-5, with D unclear. The CDR3 totals 14 residues. V gave up 6 bases and J gave up 1 base, with 10 bases separating them. Germline CDR1 reads SGHVS; CDR2 reads FQNEAQ.

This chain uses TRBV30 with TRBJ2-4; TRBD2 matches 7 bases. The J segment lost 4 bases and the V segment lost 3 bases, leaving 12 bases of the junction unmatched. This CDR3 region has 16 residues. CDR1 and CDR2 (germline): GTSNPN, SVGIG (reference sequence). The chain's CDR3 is CAWSLQRTRIKNIQYF. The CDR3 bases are TGTGCCTGGAGCCTTCAACGGACTAGAATTAAAAACATTCAGTACTTC.

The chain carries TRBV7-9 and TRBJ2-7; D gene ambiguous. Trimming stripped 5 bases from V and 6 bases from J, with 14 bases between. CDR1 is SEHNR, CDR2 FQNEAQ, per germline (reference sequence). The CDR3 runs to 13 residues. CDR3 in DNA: TGTGCCAGCAGCCCGACCGGAGTATCCGAGCAGTACTTC. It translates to CASSPTGVSEQYF.

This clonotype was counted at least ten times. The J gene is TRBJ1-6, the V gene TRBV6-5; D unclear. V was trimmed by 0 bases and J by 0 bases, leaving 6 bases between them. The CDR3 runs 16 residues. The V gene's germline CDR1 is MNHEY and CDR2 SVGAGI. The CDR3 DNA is TGTGCCAGCAGTTACTCGACCAGCTCCTATAATTCACCCCTCCACTTT. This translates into CASSYSTSSYNSPLHF.

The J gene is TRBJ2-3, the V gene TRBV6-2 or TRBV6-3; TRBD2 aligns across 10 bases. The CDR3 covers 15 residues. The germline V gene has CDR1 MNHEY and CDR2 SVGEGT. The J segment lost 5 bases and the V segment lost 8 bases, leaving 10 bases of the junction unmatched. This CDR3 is CASRRILAGIDTQYF. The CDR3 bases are TGTGCCAGCCGAAGAATACTAGCGGGGATAGATACGCAGTATTTT.

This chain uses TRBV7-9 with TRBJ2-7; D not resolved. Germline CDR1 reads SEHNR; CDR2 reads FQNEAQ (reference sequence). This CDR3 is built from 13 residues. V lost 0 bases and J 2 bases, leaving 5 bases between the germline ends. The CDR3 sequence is CASSLARPYEQYF. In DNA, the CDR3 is TGTGCCAGCAGCTTAGCGAGGCCCTACGAGCAGTACTTC.

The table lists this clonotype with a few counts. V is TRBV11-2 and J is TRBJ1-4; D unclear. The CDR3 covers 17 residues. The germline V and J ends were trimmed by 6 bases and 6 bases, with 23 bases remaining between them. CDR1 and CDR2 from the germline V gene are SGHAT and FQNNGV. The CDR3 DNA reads TGTGCCAGCAGTTTTGGTAATCCGGGGTTAAGAGATGAAAAACTGTTTTTT. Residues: CASSFGNPGLRDEKLFF.

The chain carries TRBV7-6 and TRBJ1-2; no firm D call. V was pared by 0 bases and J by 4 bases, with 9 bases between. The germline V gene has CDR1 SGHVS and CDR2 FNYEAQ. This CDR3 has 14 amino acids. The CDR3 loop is CASSLADLGYGYTF. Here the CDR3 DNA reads TGTGCCAGCAGCTTAGCGGATTTAGGCTATGGCTACACCTTC.

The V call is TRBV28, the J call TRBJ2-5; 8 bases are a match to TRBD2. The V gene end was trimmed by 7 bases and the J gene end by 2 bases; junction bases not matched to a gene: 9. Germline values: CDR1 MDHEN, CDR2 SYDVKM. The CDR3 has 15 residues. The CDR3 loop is CASTLSGGDQETQYF. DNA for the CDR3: TGTGCCAGCACCCTATCGGGGGGGGATCAAGAGACCCAGTACTTC.

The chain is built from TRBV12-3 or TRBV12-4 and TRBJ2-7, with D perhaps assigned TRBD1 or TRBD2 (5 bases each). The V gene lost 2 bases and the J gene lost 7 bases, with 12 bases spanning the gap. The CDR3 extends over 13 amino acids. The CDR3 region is CASSLSGTVEQYF. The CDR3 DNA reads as TGTGCCAGCAGTTTATCTGGGACGGTGGAGCAGTACTTC.

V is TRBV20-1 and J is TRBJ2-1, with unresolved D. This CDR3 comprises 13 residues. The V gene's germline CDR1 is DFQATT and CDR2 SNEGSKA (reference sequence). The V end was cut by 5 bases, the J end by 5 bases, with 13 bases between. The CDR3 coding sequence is TGCAGTGCTTCCCTAGGAGCCCACAATGAGCAGTTCTTC. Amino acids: CSASLGAHNEQFF.

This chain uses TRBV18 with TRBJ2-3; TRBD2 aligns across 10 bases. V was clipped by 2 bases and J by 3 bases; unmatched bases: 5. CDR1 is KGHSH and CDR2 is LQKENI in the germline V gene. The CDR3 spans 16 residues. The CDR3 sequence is CASSPASGGETDTQYF. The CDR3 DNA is TGTGCCAGCTCACCAGCTAGCGGGGGTGAGACAGATACGCAGTATTTT.

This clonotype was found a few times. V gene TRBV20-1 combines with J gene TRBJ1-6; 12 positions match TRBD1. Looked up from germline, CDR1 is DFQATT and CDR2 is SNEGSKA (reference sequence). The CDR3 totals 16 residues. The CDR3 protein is CSLGQGAPSYNSPLHF. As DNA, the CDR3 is TGCAGCCTGGGACAGGGGGCTCCCTCCTATAATTCACCCCTCCACTTT.

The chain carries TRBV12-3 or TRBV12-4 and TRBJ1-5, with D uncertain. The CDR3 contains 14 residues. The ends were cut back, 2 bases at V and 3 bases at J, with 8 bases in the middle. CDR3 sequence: CASSLQWDNQPQHF. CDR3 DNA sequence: TGTGCCAGCAGTTTACAGTGGGACAATCAGCCCCAGCATTTT.

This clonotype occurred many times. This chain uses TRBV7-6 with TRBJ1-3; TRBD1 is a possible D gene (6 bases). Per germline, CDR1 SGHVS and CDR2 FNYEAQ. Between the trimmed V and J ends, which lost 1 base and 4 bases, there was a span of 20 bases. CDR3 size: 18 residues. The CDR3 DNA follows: TGTGCCAGCAGCTTAGTTGGGGGCGATGGACACTCCGGAAACACCATATATTTT. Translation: CASSLVGGDGHSGNTIYF.

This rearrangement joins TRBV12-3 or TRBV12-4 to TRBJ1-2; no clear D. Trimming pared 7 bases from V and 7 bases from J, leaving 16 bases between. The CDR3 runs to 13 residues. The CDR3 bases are TGTGCCAGCAACCCCATGCTACTCGGTGGCTACACCTTC. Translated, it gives CASNPMLLGGYTF.

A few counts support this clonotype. The DNA for the CDR3 is TGTGCCAGCAGCCCGGGACTTCTCTACGAGCAGTACTTC. The encoded protein is CASSPGLLYEQYF. This rearrangement joins TRBV14 to TRBJ2-7; weak D call: TRBD2 (6 bases). Trimming cost V 4 bases and J 3 bases, with 10 bases left between them. The CDR3 loop spans 13 amino acids. Germline CDR1 and CDR2: SGHDN and FVKESK.

CDR3: CASSGRVNTEAFF. CDR3 sequence (DNA): TGTGCCAGCAGTGGCAGGGTAAACACTGAAGCTTTCTTT. The J gene is TRBJ1-1, the V gene TRBV27; possible D gene TRBD1, 5 bases. The CDR3 has 13 amino acids. Trimming pared 5 bases from V and 2 bases from J, leaving 9 bases between. In germline, CDR1 is MNHEY, CDR2 SMNVEV (reference sequence).

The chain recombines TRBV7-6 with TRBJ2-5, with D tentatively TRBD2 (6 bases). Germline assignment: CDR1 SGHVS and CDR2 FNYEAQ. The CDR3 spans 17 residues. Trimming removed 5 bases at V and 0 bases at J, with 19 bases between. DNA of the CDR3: TGTGCCAGCAGCCCACCCCCGGGACTCCTGTACCAAGAGACCCAGTACTTC. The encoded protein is CASSPPPGLLYQETQYF.

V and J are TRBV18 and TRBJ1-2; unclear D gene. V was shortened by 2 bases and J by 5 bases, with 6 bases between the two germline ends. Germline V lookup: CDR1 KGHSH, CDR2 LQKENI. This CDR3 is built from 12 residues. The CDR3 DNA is TGTGCCAGCTCACCAGGGGAATATGGCTACACCTTC. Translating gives CASSPGEYGYTF.

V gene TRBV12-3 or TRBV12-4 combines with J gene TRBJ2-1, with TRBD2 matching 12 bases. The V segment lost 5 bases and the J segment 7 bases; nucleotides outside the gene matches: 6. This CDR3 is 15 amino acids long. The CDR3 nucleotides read TGTGCCAGCAGTGCGCTAGCGGGGGGGCCGAATGAGCAGTTCTTC. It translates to CASSALAGGPNEQFF.

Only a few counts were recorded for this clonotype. CDR3 in amino acids: CASSFTPGLAGGSTQYF. The CDR3 nucleotides read TGTGCCAGCAGTTTTACCCCGGGACTAGCGGGGGGGAGTACGCAGTATTTT. The V gene is TRBV7-3, the J gene TRBJ2-3; TRBD2 matches 16 bases. The V gene's germline CDR1 is SGHTA and CDR2 FQGTGA. J lost 8 bases, V lost 6 bases, and 11 bases had no gene match. This CDR3 has 17 residues.

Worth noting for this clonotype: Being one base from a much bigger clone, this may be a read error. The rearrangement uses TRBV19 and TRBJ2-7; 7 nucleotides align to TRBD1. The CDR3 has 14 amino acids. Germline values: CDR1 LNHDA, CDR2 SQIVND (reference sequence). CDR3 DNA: TGTGCCAGTAGTACAGGACAGGAGCTCTACGTGCAGTACTTC. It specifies CASSTGQELYVQYF.